This T cell receptor (beta chain) was observed in a study of blood T cell repertoires in COVID-19. Whole-study context: Sources were T cells, B-cell-depleted T cells, or PBMCs; the material itself was cDNA or gDNA.

The Seattle patients, enrolled during active infection, were followed longitudinally. The CDR3 is 15 residues long. Per the germline V gene, CDR1 is SQVTM and CDR2 is ANQGSEA. Trimming took off 5 bases at V and 5 bases at J, with 18 bases between the two ends. Authors' processing steps: Cell counts per sample came from amplifying reference gene primers. Assay: immunoSEQ multiplex PCR; the TCRdb copy retains only in-frame clones and omits some. That table supplies the V and J calls and clone size; D and trimming were determined from the DNA. Of roughly 200,000 clones listed, roughly 94% are singletons.

The sample consisted of peripheral blood. The genes are TRBV29-1 and TRBJ2-2; possibly TRBD1 for D (6 bases). This clonotype was obtained from a man aged 30 to 39 with COVID-19, enrolled during active disease. The CDR3 here is CSVTFLGQETGELFF. CDR3 in DNA: TGCAGCGTTACTTTTTTGGGACAAGAAACCGGGGAGCTGTTTTTT.